This record covers a single T cell receptor beta chain. Its antigen remains unidentified. No base quality values were provided; no much bigger clone lies one nucleotide off. The data are from a study of blood T cell repertoires in COVID-19 (dated by TCRdb to 2020 to 2022). In terms of the full investigation: Samples from collaborators originated in the United States, Italy and Spain and spanned both the acute and convalescent phases of COVID-19. The material from the prospective study consisted of cDNA or gDNA derived from T cells, B-cell-depleted T cells, or PBMCs. Deeply sampled blood TCRbeta repertoires from subjects exposed to, actively infected with, or recovered from COVID-19 were included in the dataset. The repertoires were released in a freely available public database meant as a resource for research on the immune response to SARS-CoV-2. Samples came from the ongoing ImmuneRACE study (first 160 participants) plus 1,254 subjects from 6 global collaborators. A de-identified subject ID, COVID-19 status, age in years and sex were almost always included in the sample metadata. HLA class I and class II types, where available, came from metadata supplied by the sample provider rather than from assay-based typing. Study-wide conclusions, independent of this receptor: The amount of clinical and demographic metadata varied by source and participant and was provided uncurated.

TCRbeta CDR3 regions were amplified from genomic DNA by means of the immunoSEQ Assay, a bias-controlled multiplex PCR. On the authors' methods: Nucleated cell counts per sample were estimated from amplification of reference gene primers within the assay. To quantify the absolute abundance of each unique TCRbeta CDR3 rearrangement, sequence reads were collapsed and filtered. Productive Simpson clonality was computed per sample as the square root of Simpson's diversity index over productive rearrangements. Held by TCRdb, this immuneACCESS table contains in-frame sequences only and omits some clones. Under half of the omission traces to an unresolved V gene where checked; the cause of the rest is unknown. V, J and clone size are taken as reported in that table, and D and trimming were inferred from the DNA itself. In this sample the table shows fewer than 350,000 clones, 65% to 90% of which occur a single time. The ten largest clones represent more than 6% of the sample.

The collaborating institutions used their own protocols to collect whole blood in K2EDTA tubes. For TCRbeta analysis, collaborators shipped samples in one of three forms: frozen whole blood, isolated PBMCs, or DNA extracted from either of those sample types. The TCR comes from a human donor in a cohort sampled during active COVID-19. Sequenced material: peripheral blood.

The CDR3 has the sequence CASSLEPGNTIYF. The nucleotide sequence reads TGTGCCAGCAGCCTGGAGCCCGGAAACACCATATATTTT. The chain uses TRBV7-9 and TRBJ1-3; no D gene can be assigned with confidence. The junction shows trimming of 5 bases on V and 4 bases on J, plus 9 bases between the germline ends. Based on the germline V gene (reference sequence), the CDR1 and CDR2 sequences are SEHNR and FQNEAQ. The CDR3 numbers 13 residues from cysteine through phenylalanine. Only the CDR3 part of the read is kept: 39 bases, read in frame from the first base.